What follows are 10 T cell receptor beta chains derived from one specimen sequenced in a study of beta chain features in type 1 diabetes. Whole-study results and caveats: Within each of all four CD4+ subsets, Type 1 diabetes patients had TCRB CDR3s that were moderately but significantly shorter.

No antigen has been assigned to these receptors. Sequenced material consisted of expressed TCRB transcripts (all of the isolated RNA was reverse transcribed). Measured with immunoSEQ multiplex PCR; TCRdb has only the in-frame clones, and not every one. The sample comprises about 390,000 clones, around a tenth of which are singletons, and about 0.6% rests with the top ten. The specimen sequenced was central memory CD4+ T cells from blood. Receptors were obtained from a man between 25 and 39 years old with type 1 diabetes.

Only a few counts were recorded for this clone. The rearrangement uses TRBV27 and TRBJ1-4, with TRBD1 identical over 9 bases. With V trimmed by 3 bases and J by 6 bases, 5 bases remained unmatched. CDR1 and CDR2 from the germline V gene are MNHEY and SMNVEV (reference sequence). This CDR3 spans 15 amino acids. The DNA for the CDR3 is TGTGCCAGCAGTTTTTGGACAGGGGAGGATGAAAAACTGTTTTTT. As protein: CASSFWTGEDEKLFF.

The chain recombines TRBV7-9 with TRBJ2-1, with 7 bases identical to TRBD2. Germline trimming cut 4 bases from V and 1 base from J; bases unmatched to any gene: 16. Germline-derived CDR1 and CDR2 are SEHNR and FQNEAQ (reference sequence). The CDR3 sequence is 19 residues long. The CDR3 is CASSSSGLAGATSYNEQFF. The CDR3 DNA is TGTGCCAGCAGCTCCTCGGGTCTTGCGGGAGCTACTTCCTACAATGAGCAGTTCTTC.

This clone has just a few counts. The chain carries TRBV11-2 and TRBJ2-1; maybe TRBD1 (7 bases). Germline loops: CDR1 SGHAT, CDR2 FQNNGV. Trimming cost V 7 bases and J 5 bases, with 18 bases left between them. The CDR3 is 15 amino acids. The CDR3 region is CASNEGASVHNEQFF. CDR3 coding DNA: TGTGCCAGCAACGAGGGGGCTAGCGTCCACAATGAGCAGTTCTTC.

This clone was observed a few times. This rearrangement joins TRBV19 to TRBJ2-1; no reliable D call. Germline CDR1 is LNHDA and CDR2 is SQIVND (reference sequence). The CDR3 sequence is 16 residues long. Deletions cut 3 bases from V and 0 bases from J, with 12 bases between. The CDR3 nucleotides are TGTGCCAGTAGTATGCCAGCCCATAGCTCCTACAATGAGCAGTTCTTC. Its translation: CASSMPAHSSYNEQFF.

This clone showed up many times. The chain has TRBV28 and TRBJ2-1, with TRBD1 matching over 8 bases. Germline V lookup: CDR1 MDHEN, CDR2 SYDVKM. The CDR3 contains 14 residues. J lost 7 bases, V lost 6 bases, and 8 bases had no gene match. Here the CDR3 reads CASRRAHRGNEQFF. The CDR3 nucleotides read TGTGCCAGCAGGCGGGCACACAGGGGGAATGAGCAGTTCTTC.

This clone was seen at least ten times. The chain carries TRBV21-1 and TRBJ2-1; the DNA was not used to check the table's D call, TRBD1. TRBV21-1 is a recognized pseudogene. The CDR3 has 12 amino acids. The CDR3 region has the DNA TGTGCCAGCAGGCCCGGGACAGGGGGGCAGTTCTTC. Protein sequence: CASRPGTGGQFF.

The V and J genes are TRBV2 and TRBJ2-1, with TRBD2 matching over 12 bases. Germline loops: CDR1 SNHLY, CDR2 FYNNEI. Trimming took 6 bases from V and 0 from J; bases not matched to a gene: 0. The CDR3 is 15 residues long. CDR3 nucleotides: TGTGCCAGCAGGACTAGCGGGAGCTCCTACAATGAGCAGTTCTTC. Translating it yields CASRTSGSSYNEQFF. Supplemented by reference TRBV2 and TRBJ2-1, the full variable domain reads EPEVTQTPSHQVTQMGQEVILRCVPISNHLYFYWYRQILGQKVEFLVSFYNNEISEKSEIFDDQFSVERPDGSNFTLKIRSTKLEDSAMYFCASRTSGSSYNEQFFGPGTRLTVL.

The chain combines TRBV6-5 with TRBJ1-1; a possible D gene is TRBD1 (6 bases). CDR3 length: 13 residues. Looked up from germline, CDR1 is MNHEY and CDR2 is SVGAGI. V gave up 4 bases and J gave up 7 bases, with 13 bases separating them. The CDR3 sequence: CASSSWTALEAFF. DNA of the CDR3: TGTGCCAGCAGTTCGTGGACAGCCCTTGAAGCTTTCTTT.

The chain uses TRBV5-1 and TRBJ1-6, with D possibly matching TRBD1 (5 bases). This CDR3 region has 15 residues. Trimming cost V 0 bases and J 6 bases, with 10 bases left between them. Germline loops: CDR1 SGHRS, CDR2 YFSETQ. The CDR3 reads CASSLEAGLNSPLHF. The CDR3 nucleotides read TGCGCCAGCAGCTTGGAGGCAGGGCTTAATTCACCCCTCCACTTT.

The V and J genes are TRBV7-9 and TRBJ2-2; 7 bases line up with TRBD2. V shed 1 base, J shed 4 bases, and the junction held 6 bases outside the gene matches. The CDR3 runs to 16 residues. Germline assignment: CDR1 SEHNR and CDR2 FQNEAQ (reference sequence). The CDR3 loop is CASSLGAGEFTGELFF. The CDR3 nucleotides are TGTGCCAGCAGCTTAGGGGCGGGAGAATTCACCGGGGAGCTGTTTTTT.